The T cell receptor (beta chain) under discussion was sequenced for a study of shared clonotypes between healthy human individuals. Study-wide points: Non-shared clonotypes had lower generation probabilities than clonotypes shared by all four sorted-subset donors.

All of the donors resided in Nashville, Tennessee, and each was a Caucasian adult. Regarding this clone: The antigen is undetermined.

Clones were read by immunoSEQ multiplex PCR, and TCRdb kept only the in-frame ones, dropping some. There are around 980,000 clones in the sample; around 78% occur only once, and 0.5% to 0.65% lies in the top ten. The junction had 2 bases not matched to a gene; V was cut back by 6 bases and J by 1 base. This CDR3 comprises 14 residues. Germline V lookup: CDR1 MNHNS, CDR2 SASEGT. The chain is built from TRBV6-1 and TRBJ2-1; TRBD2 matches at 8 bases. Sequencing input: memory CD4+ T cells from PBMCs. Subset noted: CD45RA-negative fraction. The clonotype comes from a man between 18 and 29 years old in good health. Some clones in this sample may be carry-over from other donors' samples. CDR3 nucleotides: TGTGCCAGCAGGGCTAGCGGGTCCTACAATGAGCAGTTCTTC. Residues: CASRASGSYNEQFF.